Following are 20 T cell receptor beta chains from one sample sequenced in a study of CXCR3-negative and CXCR3-positive naive CD8 T cells. 5' RACE with UMI labels generated the TRB cDNA libraries. From its re-call of the 5' RACE reads, TCRdb lists each CDR3 protein once, without DNA. This sample's clone table lists about 42,000 distinct CDR3 sequences. The source material was naive CXCR3- CD8+ T cells from blood. Subset reported: CD45RO-CCR7+CD27+CD95- naive CD8+ T cells lacking CXCR3 (TNR3-). The receptors originated from a human donor in good health. Some clones in this sample may be carry-over from other donors' samples.

The chain has TRBV7-9 and TRBJ2-5; there is no DNA to check the TCRdb D call of TRBD1. Germline assignment: CDR1 SEHNR and CDR2 FQNEAQ (reference sequence). The CDR3 contains 16 residues. The CDR3 loop is CASSPGLDREKETQYF.

This CDR3 is CASSKLGVGCYGYTF. The V gene is TRBV21-1, the J gene TRBJ1-2. TRBV21-1 is annotated as a pseudogene. CDR3 size: 15 residues.

The gene calls are TRBV5-1 and TRBJ2-7; TCRdb calls TRBD1, which cannot be checked without DNA. The CDR3 covers 15 residues. CDR1 and CDR2 from the germline V gene are SGHRS and YFSETQ. This CDR3 is CASSLAMGLSYEQYF. The full variable domain, its missing parts supplied by reference TRBV5-1 and TRBJ2-7, is KAGVTQTPRYLIKTRGQQVTLSCSPISGHRSVSWYQQTPGQGLQFLFEYFSETQRNKGNFPGRFSGRQFSNSRSEMNVSTLELGDSALYLCASSLAMGLSYEQYFGPGTRLTVT.

The chain couples TRBV28 to TRBJ1-4. CDR3 size: 16 residues. Germline CDR1 reads MDHEN; CDR2 reads SYDVKM. This CDR3 is CASSPSYGVGSEKLFF.

The chain joins TRBV7-2 to TRBJ1-4; TCRdb selects TRBD1, and the lack of DNA leaves this call unchecked. The germline CDR1 and CDR2 sequences are SGHTA and FQGNSA. The CDR3 length is 14 residues. The CDR3 sequence: CASSSGDRTGKLFF.

The chain links TRBV28 to TRBJ2-7; no DNA is available, so the TRBD2 call from TCRdb remains unchecked. Per the germline V gene, CDR1 is MDHEN and CDR2 is SYDVKM. The CDR3 has 16 amino acids. CDR3 residues: CASASRLQVGSYEQHF.

V is TRBV27 and J is TRBJ2-7; as DNA is missing, the TRBD1 call by TCRdb cannot be tested. CDR1 and CDR2 (germline): MNHEY, SMNVEV (reference sequence). CDR3 length equals 15 residues. This CDR3 reads CASSQIQGSSYEQYF.

The V and J genes are TRBV6-5 and TRBJ2-7. The germline CDR1 and CDR2 sequences are MNHEY and SVGAGI. The CDR3 consists of 13 residues. CDR3 protein: CASSYDSSYEQYF.

The chain is built from TRBV27 and TRBJ2-1. Germline loops: CDR1 MNHEY, CDR2 SMNVEV (reference sequence). The CDR3 runs 15 residues. CDR3 region: CASSFGVSTYNEQFF.

The chain links TRBV28 to TRBJ1-1; the D call of TRBD1 rests on TCRdb alone, since no DNA is present to check it. This CDR3 comprises 13 residues. Germline V gene sequence: CDR1 MDHEN, CDR2 SYDVKM. CDR3 protein: CASRIQGGAEAFF. The whole variable domain, remainder taken from reference TRBV28 and TRBJ1-1, is DVKVTQSSRYLVKRTGEKVFLECVQDMDHENMFWYRQDPGLGLRLIYFSYDVKMKEKGDIPEGYSVSREKKERFSLILESASTNQTSMYLCASRIQGGAEAFFGQGTRLTVV.

The genes are TRBV20-1 and TRBJ2-5; checking the TCRdb D call of TRBD2 is not possible without DNA. In germline, CDR1 is DFQATT, CDR2 SNEGSKA (reference sequence). The CDR3 sequence is 16 residues long. The CDR3 spells CSARGDGQLFQETQYF.

This chain joins TRBV28 and TRBJ1-5; TCRdb returns TRBD1, unconfirmable since there is no DNA. This CDR3 has 14 residues. The germline CDR1 and CDR2 sequences are MDHEN and SYDVKM. The CDR3 here is CATMDPDGNQPQHF.

The gene calls are TRBV29-1 and TRBJ2-7; TCRdb's assignment of TRBD2 cannot be checked, as there is no DNA. Germline V gene data show CDR1 as SQVTM and CDR2 as ANQGSEA. The CDR3 runs 15 residues. The CDR3 sequence is CSPRGRPFPSYEQYF.

The genes are TRBV4-3 and TRBJ2-7; absent DNA, TCRdb's TRBD1 call cannot be checked. There are 13 residues in the CDR3. The germline CDR1 and CDR2 sequences are LGHNA and YSLEER. The CDR3 is CASSQDLSRGPYF.

The genes are TRBV18 and TRBJ2-1; TCRdb gives TRBD2 as the D gene, but with no DNA this cannot be confirmed. Germline assignment: CDR1 KGHSH and CDR2 LQKENI. The CDR3 length is 14 residues. This chain's CDR3 is CASSPEGTYNEQFF.

The chain carries TRBV7-8 and TRBJ2-7; the D call from TCRdb, TRBD1, cannot be confirmed without DNA. Germline-derived CDR1 and CDR2 are SGHVS and FQNEAQ. The CDR3 loop spans 13 amino acids. This chain's CDR3 is CASTLGGPYEQYF.

The CDR3 sequence is CASSSRTGGSTNEQYF. The genes are TRBV5-1 and TRBJ2-7; the TCRdb D gene call, TRBD1, has no DNA to confirm it. The CDR3 extends over 16 amino acids. CDR1 SGHRS and CDR2 YFSETQ come from the germline V gene.

The V call is TRBV5-6, the J call TRBJ2-2; TCRdb picks TRBD2, but there is no DNA to check that call. Germline assignment: CDR1 SGHDT and CDR2 YYEEEE. This CDR3 is 14 amino acids long. The CDR3 reads CASSLEGYTGELFF.

The genes are TRBV6-2 or TRBV6-3 and TRBJ2-5; TCRdb calls TRBD2, which cannot be checked without DNA. This CDR3 spans 15 amino acids. Looked up from germline, CDR1 is MNHEY and CDR2 is SVGEGT. CDR3 region: CASSYQGRGQETQYF.

The chain is built from TRBV20-1 and TRBJ2-3; TCRdb's D call of TRBD1 is untestable without DNA. Germline V gives CDR1 DFQATT, CDR2 SNEGSKA (reference sequence). The CDR3 has 16 residues. The CDR3: CSARTPDSWSTDTQYF.